The 16 T cell receptor beta chains listed next were all sequenced from one sample in a study of CD8 T cells in Susac syndrome. When the RNA was reverse transcribed, random hexamers were used with an input of roughly 0.5 to 1 ug. From the immunoSEQ multiplex PCR reads, TCRdb called clonotypes with MiXCR, one entry per CDR3 protein. The sample lists approximately 190,000 distinct CDR3 sequences, over 75% occurring once. Source material: CD4+ T cells from PBMCs. Receptors were obtained from a human donor with Susac syndrome.

CDR3 region: CSARDSAVFGHEQYF. In DNA form, the CDR3 reads TGCAGTGCTAGAGATTCCGCGGTATTTGGCCACGAGCAGTACTTC. The chain carries TRBV20-1 and TRBJ2-7; D gene uncertain. This CDR3 has 15 amino acids. Between the trimmed V and J ends, which lost 0 bases and 5 bases, there was a span of 17 bases. From germline, CDR1 is DFQATT and CDR2 SNEGSKA (reference sequence).

The rearrangement joins TRBV20-1 to TRBJ2-1, with 14 nucleotides matching TRBD2. J was trimmed by 7 bases and V by 1 base; bases with no gene match: 6. The length of the CDR3 is 16 residues. Germline V gene lookup returns CDR1 DFQATT and CDR2 SNEGSKA (reference sequence). CDR3 in amino acids: CSARVWGLAGENEQFF. In DNA form, the CDR3 reads TGCAGTGCTAGAGTCTGGGGACTAGCGGGAGAGAATGAGCAGTTCTTC.

The chain uses TRBV5-1 and TRBJ2-3; D remains ambiguous. This CDR3 comprises 13 residues. V lost 0 bases and J lost 5, with 7 bases in between. The germline V gene has CDR1 SGHRS and CDR2 YFSETQ. The CDR3 spells CASSLDQVDTQYF. DNA for the CDR3: TGCGCCAGCAGCTTGGACCAGGTAGATACGCAGTATTTT.

This clonotype appeared once. This chain uses TRBV20-1 with TRBJ2-2; D is perhaps TRBD2 (6 bases). The CDR3 has 14 residues. The V and J ends lost 3 bases and 2 bases respectively, with 10 bases between them. The germline V gene has CDR1 DFQATT and CDR2 SNEGSKA (reference sequence). The CDR3 region has the DNA TGCAGTGCTAGCCGACTAGTAAACACCGGGGAGCTGTTTTTT. This encodes CSASRLVNTGELFF.

This chain uses TRBV9 with TRBJ2-5, with 10 bases that match TRBD1. The CDR3 is 13 residues long. The germline V gene encodes CDR1 SGDLS and CDR2 YYNGEE. V was pared by 2 bases and J by 5 bases, with 0 bases of the junction left unmatched. CDR3 sequence reads: CASSVGQGETQYF. CDR3 nucleotides: TGTGCCAGCAGCGTGGGACAGGGGGAGACCCAGTACTTC.

The chain is built from TRBV27 and TRBJ2-3; 9 bases match TRBD1. This CDR3 comprises 15 residues. Germline loops: CDR1 MNHEY, CDR2 SMNVEV (reference sequence). The J segment lost 7 bases and the V segment lost 5 bases, leaving 10 bases of the junction unmatched. Here the CDR3 DNA reads TGTGCCAGCAGTCGACCGGGACAGGGCTGGAATACGCAGTATTTT. It encodes CASSRPGQGWNTQYF.

The chain recombines TRBV5-1 with TRBJ1-4; tentatively, D is TRBD1 (5 bases). The CDR3 runs 15 residues. With 0 bases removed from V and 6 bases from J, the gap between germline ends came to 12 bases. Germline V lookup: CDR1 SGHRS, CDR2 YFSETQ. CDR3 region: CASSLVGGKDEKLFF. The CDR3 DNA sequence: TGCGCCAGCAGCTTGGTTGGGGGAAAAGATGAAAAACTGTTTTTT.

The rearrangement joins TRBV19 to TRBJ2-3; no definite D call. Between the trimmed V and J ends, which lost 6 bases and 0 bases, there was a span of 10 bases. The CDR3 loop spans 14 amino acids. Germline CDR1 is LNHDA and CDR2 is SQIVND (reference sequence). CDR3 residues: CASRAQRSTDTQYF. As DNA, the CDR3 is TGTGCCAGTAGGGCACAACGAAGCACAGATACGCAGTATTTT.

The chain has TRBV20-1 and TRBJ2-7, with 9 bases fitting TRBD2. After removal of 3 bases from V and 7 bases from J, the junction contained 16 bases not matched to a gene. The CDR3 totals 16 residues. Germline assignment: CDR1 DFQATT and CDR2 SNEGSKA (reference sequence). DNA of the CDR3: TGCAGTGCTAGGCAATTATCTAGCGGGACGTTCCTGGAGCAGTACTTC. Amino acids: CSARQLSSGTFLEQYF.

The V gene is TRBV6-5, the J gene TRBJ2-1, with 9 bases identical to TRBD2. The V and J ends lost 2 bases and 2 bases, in that order; junction bases with no gene match: 4. Germline V CDR1 and CDR2: MNHEY, SVGAGI. The CDR3 totals 16 residues. CDR3 nucleotide sequence: TGTGCCAGCAGTTACGGGGGCGGGGGGGCCTACAATGAGCAGTTCTTC. It is translated as CASSYGGGGAYNEQFF.

The chain's CDR3 is CSAREDRLMNQPQHF. The CDR3 bases are TGCAGTGCTAGGGAGGACAGACTGATGAATCAGCCCCAGCATTTT. The rearrangement links TRBV20-1 to TRBJ1-5, with D maybe TRBD1 (6 bases). Germline CDR1 and CDR2: DFQATT and SNEGSKA (reference sequence). Trimming took off 3 bases at V and 4 bases at J, with 16 bases between the two ends. The CDR3 length is 15 residues.

V gene TRBV6-1 combines with J gene TRBJ1-2; D ambiguous. Trimming cost V 4 bases and J 3 bases, with 12 bases left between them. CDR3 length equals 14 residues. Germline loops: CDR1 MNHNS, CDR2 SASEGT. The CDR3, as DNA: TGTGCCAGCAGTGGTAAAAGGCCCGACTATGGCTACACCTTC. Translation gives CASSGKRPDYGYTF.

V usage is TRBV6-5 and J usage is TRBJ1-5; tentative D call: TRBD1 (5 bases). The CDR3 has 15 amino acids. Per the germline V gene, CDR1 is MNHEY and CDR2 is SVGAGI. V lost 6 bases and J 1 base, leaving 13 bases between the germline ends. Here the CDR3 reads CASSKQEGSNQPQHF. CDR3 DNA: TGTGCCAGCAGCAAACAGGAGGGAAGCAATCAGCCCCAGCATTTT.

V is TRBV10-3 and J is TRBJ2-7, with 8 bases matching TRBD2. Looked up from germline, CDR1 is ENHRY and CDR2 is SYGVKD. J gave up 5 bases and V 7 bases, and 13 bases lay outside the gene matches. The CDR3 is made up of 15 amino acids. The CDR3 here is CAITSGLDVSDEQYF. The CDR3 nucleotides are TGTGCCATCACCTCGGGACTAGACGTTTCAGACGAGCAGTACTTC.

The V and J genes are TRBV28 and TRBJ2-5; TRBD1 is a possible D gene (7 bases). The CDR3 runs 14 residues. Trimming removed 8 bases from V and 5 bases from J, with 18 bases in between. Germline CDR1 and CDR2: MDHEN and SYDVKM. The CDR3 nucleotides read TGTGCCAGCCTAACCCCAGGGGGGCTCGAGACCCAGTACTTC. Amino acid sequence: CASLTPGGLETQYF.

In its sample, this clonotype was seen once. V usage is TRBV7-8 and J usage is TRBJ2-1; D could derive from TRBD1 or TRBD2 (5 bases each). This CDR3 has 14 residues. Germline V gene data show CDR1 as SGHVS and CDR2 as FQNEAQ. Trimming left V 1 base short and J 2 bases short, with 6 bases between. Written as DNA, the CDR3 is TGTGCCAGCAGCTTAGGGGACCCCTACAATGAGCAGTTCTTC. As protein: CASSLGDPYNEQFF.